These 27 T cell receptor beta chains originate from one sample sequenced in a study of shared clonotypes between healthy human individuals. Sequencing was performed with immunoSEQ multiplex PCR; in TCRdb, only in-frame clones are kept and a portion is missing. The data hold about 1.5 million clones, with approximately 98% observed a single time. The sample comprised naive CD4+ T cells sorted from blood. Regarding subset: CD45RA+ positively selected. The receptors stem from a man aged 25 to 45 in good health.

This clone was seen more than once but under ten times. The chain is built from TRBV5-4 and TRBJ2-5; the match to TRBD1 covers 8 bases. From germline, CDR1 is SGHNT and CDR2 YYREEE (reference sequence). The length of the CDR3 is 14 residues. V was pared by 0 bases and J by 5 bases, with 3 bases of the junction left unmatched. The CDR3 nucleotides read TGTGCCAGCAGCTTGGGGACAGGGAGGGAGACCCAGTACTTC. Translating it yields CASSLGTGRETQYF.

CDR3 in DNA: TGTGCCAGCAGCTTCACTGGATCCACAGATACGCAGTATTTT. Translation gives CASSFTGSTDTQYF. This chain uses TRBV7-4 with TRBJ2-3, with no clear D. CDR1 is SGHVT and CDR2 is SQSDAQ in the germline V gene. CDR3 length equals 14 residues. The ends were cut back, 3 bases at V and 2 bases at J, with 9 bases in the middle.

The chain links TRBV6-1 to TRBJ2-7; 7 nucleotides agree with TRBD1. The CDR3 extends over 15 amino acids. Trimming removed 6 bases from V and 3 bases from J; junction bases left unmatched: 11. The germline gives CDR1 MNHNS, CDR2 SASEGT. The CDR3 sequence: CASRDSGTDFYEQYF. In DNA, the CDR3 is TGTGCCAGCAGGGACTCCGGGACAGACTTCTACGAGCAGTACTTC.

The chain uses TRBV15 and TRBJ2-3; no clear D. The germline V and J ends were trimmed by 0 bases and 1 base, with 11 bases remaining between them. Germline CDR1 reads LNHNV; CDR2 reads YYDKDF (reference sequence). The CDR3 consists of 16 residues. In DNA, the CDR3 is TGTGCCACCAGCAGAGAATTCGGTCGGGGCACAGATACGCAGTATTTT. Its protein is CATSREFGRGTDTQYF.

This sequence joins TRBV6-5 and TRBJ2-2, with 10 bases identical to TRBD2. The germline V gene has CDR1 MNHEY and CDR2 SVGAGI. The CDR3 loop spans 16 amino acids. Losses at the gene ends were 2 bases for V and 6 bases for J; bases not matched to a gene: 6. Written as DNA, the CDR3 is TGTGCCAGCAGTTACAGGCTAGCGGGAGCCCCCGGGGAGCTGTTTTTT. This codes for CASSYRLAGAPGELFF.

V and J are TRBV28 and TRBJ2-7; TRBD1 aligns across 8 bases. Germline V gene data show CDR1 as MDHEN and CDR2 as SYDVKM. This CDR3 has 19 residues. V lost 2 bases to trimming and J lost 3 bases; unmatched junction nucleotides: 18. CDR3 DNA sequence: TGTGCCAGCAGTTTACCCCAGGGGACAAACAGGGGGGTCAACTACGAGCAGTACTTC. As protein: CASSLPQGTNRGVNYEQYF.

The rearrangement joins TRBV2 to TRBJ1-3; D not certain. The CDR3 is 13 amino acids. The germline V gene encodes CDR1 SNHLY and CDR2 FYNNEI. Trimming took 4 bases from V and 7 from J, leaving 11 bases between them. Written as DNA, the CDR3 is TGTGCCAGCAGTGGAGATCGAAGGAACACCATATATTTT. Its protein product is CASSGDRRNTIYF.

This clone was recorded once. The chain couples TRBV7-8 to TRBJ2-1, with D possibly matching TRBD2 (5 bases). Germline CDR1 SGHVS, CDR2 FQNEAQ. The CDR3 extends over 12 amino acids. V was shortened by 5 bases and J by 8 bases, with 10 bases between the two germline ends. The DNA for the CDR3 is TGTGCCAGCAGCCCCCTAGCCGATGAGCAGTTCTTC. Translation gives CASSPLADEQFF.

Here the CDR3 reads CASSPGDRKNEKLFF. DNA of the CDR3: TGTGCCAGCAGCCCAGGGGACAGAAAAAATGAAAAACTGTTTTTT. The V call is TRBV13, the J call TRBJ1-4; 7 bases map to TRBD1. Germline V gene lookup returns CDR1 PRHDT and CDR2 FYEKMQ (reference sequence). The length of the CDR3 is 15 residues. V lost 5 bases and J lost 5; bases outside the gene matches: 8.

This CDR3 reads CASKAGLGYEQYF. In DNA, the CDR3 is TGTGCCAGCAAGGCGGGCCTGGGCTACGAGCAGTACTTC. This chain links TRBV2 with TRBJ2-7, with D perhaps matching TRBD2 (5 bases). The CDR3 runs 13 residues. The V end was cut by 7 bases, the J end by 3 bases, with 13 bases between. Germline V CDR1 and CDR2: SNHLY, FYNNEI.

This chain links TRBV19 with TRBJ2-7, with D maybe TRBD2 (6 bases). This CDR3 spans 16 amino acids. V lost 3 bases and J lost 6, with 21 bases in between. Germline-derived CDR1 and CDR2 are LNHDA and SQIVND (reference sequence). CDR3 amino acids: CASSIGGASHTAEQYF. The CDR3 nucleotides read TGTGCCAGTAGTATCGGAGGGGCCAGTCACACGGCCGAGCAGTACTTC.

The chain recombines TRBV14 with TRBJ2-2, with 10 bases matching TRBD2. Germline CDR1 reads SGHDN; CDR2 reads FVKESK. The CDR3 sequence is 19 residues long. The V segment lost 1 base and the J segment 6 bases; nucleotides outside the gene matches: 14. The DNA of the CDR3 is TGTGCCAGCAGCCAAGTAACCGAACTAGCGGGGACTCTCGCCGGGGAGCTGTTTTTT. It yields the protein CASSQVTELAGTLAGELFF. Complete variable domain (other parts from reference TRBV14 and TRBJ2-2): EAGVTQFPSHSVIEKGQTVTLRCDPISGHDNLYWYRRVMGKEIKFLLHFVKESKQDESGMPNNRFLAERTGGTYSTLKVQPAELEDSGVYFCASSQVTELAGTLAGELFFGEGSRLTVL.

This sequence joins TRBV6-5 and TRBJ2-1; D is uncertain. The CDR3 covers 15 residues. V was trimmed by 0 bases and J by 4 bases, leaving 10 bases between them. CDR1 MNHEY and CDR2 SVGAGI come from the germline V gene. This chain's CDR3 is CASSYSSLEYNEQFF. The CDR3 region has the DNA TGTGCCAGCAGTTACTCGAGTCTGGAATACAATGAGCAGTTCTTC.

The J gene is TRBJ1-1, the V gene TRBV9, with D uncertain. In germline, CDR1 is SGDLS, CDR2 YYNGEE. This CDR3 region has 14 residues. The germline V and J ends were trimmed by 4 bases and 0 bases, with 10 bases remaining between them. The CDR3 protein is CASSPYEVNTEAFF. The CDR3 DNA sequence: TGTGCCAGCAGCCCCTATGAAGTGAACACTGAAGCTTTCTTT.

The V and J genes are TRBV2 and TRBJ2-1; 11 nucleotides align to TRBD2. J lost 5 bases, V lost 7 bases, and 7 bases had no gene match. Germline V gene sequence: CDR1 SNHLY, CDR2 FYNNEI. The CDR3 covers 15 residues. CDR3 sequence: CASKKTSGTNNEQFF. The CDR3 bases are TGTGCCAGCAAAAAGACTAGCGGGACAAACAATGAGCAGTTCTTC.

This rearrangement joins TRBV25-1 to TRBJ2-2; D possibly matches TRBD1 or TRBD2 (5 bases each). V was shortened by 2 bases and J by 6 bases, with 10 bases between the two germline ends. In germline, CDR1 is MGHDK, CDR2 SYGVNS. This CDR3 is 14 amino acids long. The CDR3 here is CASSEGTAAGELFF. In DNA form, the CDR3 reads TGTGCCAGCAGTGAAGGGACCGCCGCCGGGGAGCTGTTTTTT.

This chain connects TRBV7-2 to TRBJ1-4; 8 nucleotides match TRBD1. V dropped 2 bases and J dropped 8; count of bases not matched to a gene: 7. Germline-derived CDR1 and CDR2 are SGHTA and FQGNSA. The CDR3 is made up of 15 amino acids. This CDR3 reads CASSLLGQAGEKLFF. CDR3 nucleotide sequence: TGTGCCAGCAGCTTATTGGGACAGGCGGGAGAAAAACTGTTTTTT.

The chain has TRBV7-2 and TRBJ1-1; D remains ambiguous. The ends were cut back, 2 bases at V and 2 bases at J, with 9 bases in the middle. Germline V gene sequence: CDR1 SGHTA, CDR2 FQGNSA. This CDR3 region has 14 residues. In DNA, the CDR3 is TGTGCCAGCAGCTTAAGGAAGACCAACACTGAAGCTTTCTTT. Its protein product is CASSLRKTNTEAFF.

CDR3 coding DNA: TGTGCCAGCAGCTCGAGCGGGAGCTCCTACGAGCAGTACTTC. Translated: CASSSSGSSYEQYF. V is TRBV9 and J is TRBJ2-7; TRBD2 matches 8 bases. Germline-derived CDR1 and CDR2 are SGDLS and YYNGEE. The CDR3 contains 14 residues. The V gene end was trimmed by 4 bases and the J gene end by 0 bases; junction bases not matched to a gene: 3.

The chain has TRBV7-2 and TRBJ2-7, with D uncertain. In germline, CDR1 is SGHTA, CDR2 FQGNSA. V was cut by 0 bases and J by 6 bases, with 9 bases left in between. This CDR3 spans 13 amino acids. CDR3 nucleotides: TGTGCCAGCAGCTTAGCGGTCGGTTTCGAGCAGTACTTC. This codes for CASSLAVGFEQYF.

Only one count was recorded for this clone. The rearrangement joins TRBV19 to TRBJ1-4; 7 nucleotides match TRBD1. V was pared by 6 bases and J by 7 bases, with 17 bases of the junction left unmatched. This CDR3 spans 17 amino acids. Germline values: CDR1 LNHDA, CDR2 SQIVND (reference sequence). The CDR3: CASSRGGGAFGAEKLFF. The CDR3 nucleotides read TGTGCCAGTAGCCGGGGAGGGGGCGCATTCGGAGCTGAAAAACTGTTTTTT.

The chain joins TRBV29-1 to TRBJ2-3; the D gene is possibly TRBD1 (6 bases). The germline V gene encodes CDR1 SQVTM and CDR2 ANQGSEA. This CDR3 is 15 amino acids long. V lost 3 bases and J 5 bases, leaving 18 bases between the germline ends. The CDR3 region is CSVDISGVYEDTQYF. The CDR3 DNA is TGCAGCGTTGATATCTCAGGGGTTTATGAAGATACGCAGTATTTT.

This chain links TRBV6-1 with TRBJ1-5; 7 positions agree with TRBD1. The germline CDR1 and CDR2 sequences are MNHNS and SASEGT. V lost 7 bases, J lost 5 bases, and 5 bases stayed unmatched. This CDR3 is built from 13 residues. In DNA form, the CDR3 reads TGTGCCAGCAACCGACAGGGAGATCAGCCCCAGCATTTT. It is translated as CASNRQGDQPQHF.

The CDR3: CASNTGTKYEQYF. CDR3 DNA sequence: TGTGCCAGCAATACCGGGACAAAATACGAGCAGTACTTC. V usage is TRBV28 and J usage is TRBJ2-7, with a weak D call TRBD1 (6 bases). The CDR3 has 13 residues. The germline V gene encodes CDR1 MDHEN and CDR2 SYDVKM. The germline V and J ends were trimmed by 7 bases and 4 bases, with 14 bases remaining between them.

This sequence joins TRBV9 and TRBJ2-3; D not resolved. Germline V gives CDR1 SGDLS, CDR2 YYNGEE. V was trimmed by 1 base and J by 6 bases, leaving 12 bases between them. The CDR3 spans 14 residues. The CDR3 sequence: CASSVSRLGDTQYF. In nucleotides, the CDR3 is TGTGCCAGCAGCGTATCCAGACTCGGGGATACGCAGTATTTT.

This clone was observed once. The V call is TRBV5-4, the J call TRBJ2-7; D might be TRBD2 (5 bases). CDR3 size: 14 residues. In germline, CDR1 is SGHNT, CDR2 YYREEE (reference sequence). V was pared by 0 bases and J by 6 bases, with 13 bases between. The CDR3 DNA is TGTGCCAGCAGCTTGGGCGGGTACTCGCGCGAGCAGTACTTC. Its translation is CASSLGGYSREQYF. Full variable domain (outside the CDR3, taken from reference TRBV5-4 and TRBJ2-7): ETGVTQSPTHLIKTRGQQVTLRCSSQSGHNTVSWYQQALGQGPQFIFQYYREEENGRGNFPPRFSGLQFPNYSSELNVNALELDDSALYLCASSLGGYSREQYFGPGTRLTVT.

This chain connects TRBV5-5 to TRBJ2-7, with D perhaps matching TRBD1 (5 bases). The V gene's germline CDR1 is SGHKS and CDR2 YYEKEE (reference sequence). The CDR3 consists of 17 residues. Trimming took 3 bases from V and 1 from J, leaving 20 bases between them. Here the CDR3 reads CASSSPYGRTRSYEQYF. The CDR3 nucleotides are TGTGCCAGCAGCTCCCCCTATGGACGGACACGATCCTACGAGCAGTACTTC.